This T cell receptor (beta chain) is from a study of blood T cell repertoires in COVID-19 (TCRdb year 2020). Study-wide context: Collaborator samples came from the United States, Italy and Spain and covered acute and convalescent phases of COVID-19. The material from the prospective study consisted of cDNA or gDNA derived from T cells, B-cell-depleted T cells, or PBMCs. Subjects who had been exposed to COVID-19, were actively infected with it, or had recovered from it provided the deeply sampled blood TCRbeta repertoires that made up the dataset. The repertoires were made available in a free public database intended to serve as a resource for research on the immune response to SARS-CoV-2. Samples came from the ongoing ImmuneRACE study (first 160 participants) plus 1,254 subjects from 6 global collaborators. Nearly every sample came with metadata listing a de-identified subject ID, COVID-19 status, age in years and sex. Where available, HLA class I and class II types were obtained from metadata supplied by the sample provider rather than from assay-based typing. What the work shows at the level of the full study, not this receptor alone: The quantity of clinical and demographic metadata differed by source and by participant and was supplied without curation.

Details on this clone: Its antigen is unknown. Base qualities are not provided; no much larger clone lies one nucleotide away.

The immunoSEQ Assay, a bias-controlled multiplex PCR, was used to amplify TCRbeta CDR3 regions from genomic DNA. On the authors' methods: The number of nucleated cells in each sample was estimated by amplification of reference gene primers within the assay. To quantify the absolute abundance of each unique TCRbeta CDR3 rearrangement, sequence reads were collapsed and filtered. For each sample, productive Simpson clonality was calculated by taking the square root of Simpson's diversity index across productive rearrangements. Entries here come from immuneACCESS through TCRdb and include only in-frame sequences with V and J called. Some clones fail to appear in such tables; in the studies checked, an unresolved V gene covers under half of the shortfall, and the cause of the remainder is unknown. D and trimming come from the DNA, and the V and J calls and clone size come from that table. The sample table contains about 110,000 clones; only one count was recorded for 76% of them. The leading ten clones occupy about 3.8% of the sample.

Each collaborating institution followed its own protocols to collect whole blood in K2EDTA tubes. Collaborator samples were shipped for TCRbeta analysis as frozen whole blood, isolated PBMCs, or DNA extracted from either sample type. Spanning cysteine to phenylalanine, the CDR3 consists of 21 amino acids. The only DNA kept is the CDR3, 63 bases in frame from the first base. V is trimmed back by 2 bases and J by 0 bases, and the junction contains 17 bases that no gene match accounts for. The germline V gene provides CDR1 MRHNA and CDR2 SNTAGT. Sequenced: peripheral blood. The clonotype was recovered from a woman older than 75 with acute or convalescent COVID-19. The rearranged chain carries TRBV6-4 and TRBJ1-3; 9 central nucleotides agree with TRBD1. The CDR3 loop reads CASSDELRDRVIARSGNTIYF. DNA sequence: TGTGCCAGCAGTGACGAGTTAAGGGACAGGGTAATAGCCCGCTCTGGAAACACCATATATTTT.